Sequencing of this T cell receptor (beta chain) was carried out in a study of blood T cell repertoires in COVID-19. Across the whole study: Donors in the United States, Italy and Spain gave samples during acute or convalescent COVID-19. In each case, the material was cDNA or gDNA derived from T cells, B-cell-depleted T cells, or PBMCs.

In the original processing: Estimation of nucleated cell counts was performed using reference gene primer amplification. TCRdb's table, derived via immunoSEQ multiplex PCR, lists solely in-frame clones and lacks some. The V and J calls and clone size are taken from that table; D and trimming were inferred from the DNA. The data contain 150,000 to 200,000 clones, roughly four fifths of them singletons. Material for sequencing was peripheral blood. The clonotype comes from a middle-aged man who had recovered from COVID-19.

CDR3 sequence (DNA): TGTGCCAGCAGCAGACCAGGGGGATACGAGCAGTACTTC. Amino acid sequence: CASSRPGGYEQYF. The chain joins TRBV6-5 to TRBJ2-7; TRBD1 matches at 7 bases. The CDR3 has 13 amino acids. CDR1 is MNHEY and CDR2 is SVGAGI in the germline V gene. V lost 6 bases, J lost 4 bases, and 6 bases stayed unmatched.